This T cell receptor beta chain was observed in a study of T cells in Graves' hyperthyroidism and ophthalmopathy. The V gene's germline CDR1 is SGHDT and CDR2 YYEEEE. This CDR3 has 16 residues. Trimming stripped 1 base from V and 7 bases from J, with 18 bases between. This clonotype showed up just a few times. Each person with ophthalmopathy scored at least 3 on the Clinical Activity Score, reached NOSPECS grade 4 or higher, and had been ill under 3 months. RNA transcripts were the template for amplifying TCR beta CDR3 regions. An initial round of RT-PCR targeting the TCR CDR3 relied on the HTBI primer set. In TCRdb, the multiplex PCR reads were re-called with MiXCR into one record per CDR3 protein. This sample has hundreds of thousands of distinct CDR3 sequences; roughly 13% occur once, and the top ten carry approximately 35%.

The chain is built from TRBV5-6 and TRBJ2-1; TRBD1 is a possible D gene (5 bases). The receptor was isolated from a woman in her 40s with Graves' ophthalmopathy. Sequencing used blood. CDR3 region: CASSLFVSTQGNEQFF. DNA of the CDR3: TGTGCCAGCAGCTTGTTCGTATCGACCCAGGGAAATGAGCAGTTCTTC.